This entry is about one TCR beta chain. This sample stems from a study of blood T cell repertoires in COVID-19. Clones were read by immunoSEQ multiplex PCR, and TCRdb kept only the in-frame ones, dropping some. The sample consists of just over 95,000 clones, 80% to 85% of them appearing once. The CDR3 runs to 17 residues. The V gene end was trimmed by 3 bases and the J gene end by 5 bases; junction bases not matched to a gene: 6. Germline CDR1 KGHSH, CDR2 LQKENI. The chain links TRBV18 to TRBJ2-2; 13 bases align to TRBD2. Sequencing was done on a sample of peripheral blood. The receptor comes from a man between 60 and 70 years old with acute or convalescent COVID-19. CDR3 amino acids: CASSPGLAGVSTGELFF. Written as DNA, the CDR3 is TGTGCCAGCTCACCCGGACTAGCGGGAGTGAGTACCGGGGAGCTGTTTTTT.